This T cell receptor (beta chain) originates from a study of blood T cell repertoires in COVID-19. As for the study in general: Donors in the United States, Italy and Spain gave samples during acute or convalescent COVID-19.

The germline gives CDR1 LGHNA, CDR2 YNFKEQ. This CDR3 region has 16 residues. The V end was cut by 0 bases, the J end by 4 bases, with 13 bases between. Profiled with immunoSEQ multiplex PCR; TCRdb holds only in-frame clones, not every one. The sample carries about 160,000 clones, 70% to 85% recorded once. The chain links TRBV4-2 to TRBJ1-3; D unresolved. The TCR comes from a man older than 75 with COVID-19, enrolled during active disease. Sequencing input: peripheral blood. CDR3 nucleotide sequence: TGTGCCAGCAGCCAAGACCTCCGGGGTGACGGAAACACCATATATTTT. This sequence encodes CASSQDLRGDGNTIYF.